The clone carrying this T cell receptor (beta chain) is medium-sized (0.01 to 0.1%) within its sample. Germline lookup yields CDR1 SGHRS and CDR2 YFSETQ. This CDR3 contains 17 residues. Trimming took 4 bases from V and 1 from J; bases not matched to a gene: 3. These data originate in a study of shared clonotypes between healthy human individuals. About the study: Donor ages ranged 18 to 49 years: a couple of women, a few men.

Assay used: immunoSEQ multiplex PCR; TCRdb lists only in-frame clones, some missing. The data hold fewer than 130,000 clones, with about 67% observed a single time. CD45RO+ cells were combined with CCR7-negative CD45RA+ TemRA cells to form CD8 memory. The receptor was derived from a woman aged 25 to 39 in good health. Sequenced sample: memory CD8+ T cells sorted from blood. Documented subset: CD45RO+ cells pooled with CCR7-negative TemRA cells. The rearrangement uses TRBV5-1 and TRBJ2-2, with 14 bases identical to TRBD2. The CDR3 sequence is CASSMTSGRENTGELFF. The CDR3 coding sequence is TGCGCCAGCAGCATGACTAGCGGGAGGGAGAACACCGGGGAGCTGTTTTTT.